This record concerns one TCR beta chain sequence. What it binds is not known. TCRdb redid the calling of the 5' RACE reads with MiXCR, one entry per CDR3 protein. The repertoire has 6,500 or so distinct CDR3 sequences, roughly 10% of them found once; the top ten carry 10%. The CDR3 is 13 amino acids. V was pared by 6 bases and J by 1 base, with 7 bases between. Documented time point: sample taken at primary tumor resection. Unsorted whole RNA from tumor, nontumor lung or frozen PBMC underwent sequencing. The data belong to a study of spatial heterogeneity in lung cancer. Study-level information: Detected sequences consistently included more beta-chain ones than alpha-chain ones. Within raw reads, each unique TCR and UMI combination appeared on average more than ten times. Study-level findings and limits: Expanded intratumoral alpha and beta TCR counts tracked tumor mutation counts.

This chain uses TRBV12-3 or TRBV12-4 with TRBJ1-3; no reliable D call. Sequenced here: lung tumor tissue, sampled at surgery. The sequence was collected from a female donor with early-stage non-small cell lung cancer. CDR3 coding DNA: TGTGCCAGCAGCCTTAATTCTGGAAACACCATATATTTT. It is translated as CASSLNSGNTIYF.